This T cell receptor (beta chain) originates from a study of blood T cell repertoires in COVID-19. Whole-study context: From the United States, Italy and Spain came samples of acute and convalescent COVID-19. The analysed material was cDNA or gDNA that came from T cells, B-cell-depleted T cells, or PBMCs.

Seattle researchers signed up patients amid active infection and tracked them longitudinally. V lost 6 bases, J lost 13 bases, and 15 bases lay in between. The CDR3 loop spans 11 amino acids. The germline CDR1 and CDR2 sequences are LNHDA and SQIVND (reference sequence). Original methodology: Amplification from reference gene primers served as the basis for estimated nucleated cell counts. Clones were read by immunoSEQ multiplex PCR, and TCRdb kept only the in-frame ones, dropping some. For V, J and clone size, that table is used; D and trimming come from the DNA. The repertoire holds roughly 410,000 clones, with about nine tenths as singletons.

The chain couples TRBV19 to TRBJ1-2; D may be TRBD1 (5 bases). The sequence was collected from a middle-aged woman with COVID-19, enrolled during active disease. The sample was peripheral blood. CDR3 DNA sequence: TGTGCCAGTAGCCGAATACAGGTTTTCACCTTC. Amino acids: CASSRIQVFTF.